The clone carrying this T cell receptor beta chain was seen a single time. Sequencing was performed with immunoSEQ multiplex PCR; in TCRdb, only in-frame clones are kept and a portion is missing. This sample has approximately 2.1 million clones, with just over 90% found just once. This CDR3 contains 15 residues. J gave up 7 bases and V 2 bases, and 6 bases lay outside the gene matches. From germline, CDR1 is SGHNT and CDR2 YYREEE (reference sequence). The data were taken from a study of shared clonotypes between healthy human individuals. Material for sequencing was naive CD4+ T cells from PBMCs. Subset of the sample: CD45RA+ positively selected. The TCR comes from a man younger than 35 in good health. Some clones in this sample may be carry-over from other donors' samples. This chain links TRBV5-4 with TRBJ2-1, with TRBD2 identical over 10 bases. CDR3 sequence reads: CASSLRAGGVNEQFF. The CDR3 DNA follows: TGTGCCAGCAGCTTAAGAGCGGGAGGGGTGAATGAGCAGTTCTTC.